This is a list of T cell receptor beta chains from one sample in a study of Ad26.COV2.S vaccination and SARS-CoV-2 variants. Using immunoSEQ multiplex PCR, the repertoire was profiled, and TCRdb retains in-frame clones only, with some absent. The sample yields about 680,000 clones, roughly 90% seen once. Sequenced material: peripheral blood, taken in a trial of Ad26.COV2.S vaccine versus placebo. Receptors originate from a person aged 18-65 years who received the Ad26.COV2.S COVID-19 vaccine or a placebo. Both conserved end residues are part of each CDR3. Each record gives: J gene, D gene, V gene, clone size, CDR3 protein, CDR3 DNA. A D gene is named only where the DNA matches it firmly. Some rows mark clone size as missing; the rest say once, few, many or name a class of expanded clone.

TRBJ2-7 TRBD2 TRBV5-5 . CASSQPSGRALGYEQYF TGTGCCAGCAGCCAACCTAGCGGGAGGGCCTTGGGATACGAGCAGTACTTC
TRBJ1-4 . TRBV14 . CASSPRATAEKLFF TGTGCCAGCAGCCCGAGGGCGACAGCCGAAAAACTGTTTTTT
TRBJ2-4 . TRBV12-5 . CASGLAPPGF TGTGCTAGTGGTTTGGCCCCACCAGGCTTC
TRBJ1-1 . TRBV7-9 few CASSLSGTRNTEAFF TGTGCCAGCAGCTTATCAGGGACTAGGAACACTGAAGCTTTCTTT
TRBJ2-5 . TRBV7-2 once CASSLGARGGETQYF TGTGCCAGCAGCTTAGGAGCCAGGGGGGGGGAGACCCAGTACTTC
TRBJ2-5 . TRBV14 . CASSQGREETQYF TGTGCCAGCAGCCAAGGGCGGGAAGAGACCCAGTACTTC
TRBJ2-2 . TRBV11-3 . CASSLVLTGELFF TGTGCCAGCAGCTTAGTCCTCACCGGGGAGCTGTTTTTT
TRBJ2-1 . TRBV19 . CASSNTPTSTNEQFF TGTGCCAGTAGCAATACGCCGACTAGTACCAATGAGCAGTTCTTC
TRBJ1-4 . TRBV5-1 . CASSLGHNSNEKLFF TGCGCCAGCAGCTTGGGACACAATTCTAATGAAAAACTGTTTTTT
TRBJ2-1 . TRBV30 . CAWSSAQWDSSSYNEQFF TGTGCCTGGAGCTCAGCTCAATGGGACTCGAGCTCCTACAATGAGCAGTTCTTC
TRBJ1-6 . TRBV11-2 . CGTGGSPNSPLHF TGCGGAACGGGGGGCTCGCCTAATTCACCCCTCCACTTT
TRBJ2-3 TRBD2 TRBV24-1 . CATSEGGRPDTQYF TGTGCCACCAGTGAGGGCGGGAGGCCAGATACGCAGTATTTT
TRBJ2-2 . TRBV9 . CASSVRMSTGELFF TGTGCCAGCAGCGTGCGGATGAGCACCGGGGAGCTGTTTTTT
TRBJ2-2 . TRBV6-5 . CASSYSPETGELFF TGTGCCAGCAGTTACTCTCCAGAAACCGGGGAGCTGTTTTTT
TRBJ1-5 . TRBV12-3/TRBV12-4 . CASSKDGNQPQHF TGTGCCAGCAGTAAGGACGGCAATCAGCCCCAGCATTTT
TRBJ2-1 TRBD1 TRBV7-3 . CASSFKVGTGVFF TGTGCCAGCAGCTTCAAGGTTGGGACAGGGGTGTTCTTC
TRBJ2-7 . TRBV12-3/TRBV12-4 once CASSWGRSYEQYF TGTGCCAGCAGTTGGGGCAGGTCCTACGAGCAGTACTTC
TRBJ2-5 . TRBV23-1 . CASSHQRPRRETQYF TGCGCCAGCAGTCATCAGCGACCCAGGAGGGAGACCCAGTACTTC
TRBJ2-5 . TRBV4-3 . CASSQGTGSRETQYF TGCGCCAGCAGCCAAGGAACAGGGAGTAGGGAGACCCAGTACTTC
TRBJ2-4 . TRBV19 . CASRLGGWDIQYF TGTGCCAGTAGACTTGGGGGATGGGACATTCAGTACTTC
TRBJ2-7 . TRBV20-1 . CSASGGGPHEQYF TGCAGTGCTAGTGGTGGGGGCCCCCACGAGCAGTACTTC
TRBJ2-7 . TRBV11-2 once CASTSHAEQYF TGTGCCAGCACCTCGCACGCCGAGCAGTACTTC
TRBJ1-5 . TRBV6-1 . CASSEMNQPQHF TGTGCCAGCAGTGAAATGAATCAGCCCCAGCATTTT
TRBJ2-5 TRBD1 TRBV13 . CASSSYPDRAETQYF TGTGCCAGCAGCTCCTACCCCGACAGGGCAGAGACCCAGTACTTC
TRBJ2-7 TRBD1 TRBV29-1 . CSAQTGQGMQQYF TGCAGCGCTCAGACGGGACAGGGTATGCAGCAGTACTTC
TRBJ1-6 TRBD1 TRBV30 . CAWSVKGANSPLHF TGTGCCTGGAGTGTAAAGGGGGCCAATTCACCCCTCCACTTT
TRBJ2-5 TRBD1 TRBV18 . CASLRDRQETQYF TGTGCCAGCCTCCGGGACAGACAAGAGACCCAGTACTTC
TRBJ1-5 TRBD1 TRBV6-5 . CASSRQGLGNQPQHF TGTGCCAGCAGTCGACAGGGTTTGGGCAATCAGCCCCAGCATTTT
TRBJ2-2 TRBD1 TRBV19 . CASSLTGQGAITGELFF TGTGCCAGTAGTCTAACCGGACAGGGGGCGATTACCGGGGAGCTGTTTTTT
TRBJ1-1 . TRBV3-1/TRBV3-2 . CASAWGTYMNTEAFF TGTGCCAGCGCCTGGGGTACTTACATGAACACTGAAGCTTTCTTT
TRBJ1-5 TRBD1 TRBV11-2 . CASSTQGESNQPQHF TGTGCCAGCAGCACACAGGGGGAGAGCAATCAGCCCCAGCATTTT
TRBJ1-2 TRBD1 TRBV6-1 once CASSVWKGGAGYGYTF TGTGCCAGCAGTGTCTGGAAAGGGGGCGCGGGCTATGGCTACACCTTC
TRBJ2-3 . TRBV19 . CASSPGPSGADTQYF TGTGCCAGTAGTCCTGGACCGTCCGGGGCAGATACGCAGTATTTT
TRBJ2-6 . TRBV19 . CASSIDLRTGANVLTF TGTGCCAGTAGTATAGATTTAAGGACTGGGGCCAACGTCCTGACTTTC
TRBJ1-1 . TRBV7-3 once CASSPGAGVNTEAFF TGTGCCAGCAGCCCCGGGGCGGGAGTGAACACTGAAGCTTTCTTT
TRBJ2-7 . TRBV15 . CATSRVRQGPGEQYF TGTGCCACCAGCAGAGTTAGGCAGGGACCGGGCGAGCAGTACTTC
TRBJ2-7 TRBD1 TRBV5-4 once CASNRDRGPYEQYF TGTGCCAGTAACCGGGACAGGGGCCCTTACGAGCAGTACTTC
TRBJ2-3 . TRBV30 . CAWAGLNTDTQYF TGTGCCTGGGCGGGACTTAACACAGATACGCAGTATTTT
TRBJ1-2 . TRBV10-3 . CAISEGTGGYTF TGTGCCATCAGTGAGGGGACTGGTGGCTACACCTTC
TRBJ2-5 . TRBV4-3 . CASQVWAGRQETQYF TGCGCCAGCCAAGTCTGGGCGGGAAGGCAAGAGACCCAGTACTTC
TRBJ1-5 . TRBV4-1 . CASSQERGGGQPQHF TGCGCCAGCAGCCAAGAACGGGGAGGCGGTCAGCCCCAGCATTTT
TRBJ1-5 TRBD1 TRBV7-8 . CASTRDRARNQPQHF TGTGCCAGCACCAGAGACAGGGCAAGGAATCAGCCCCAGCATTTT
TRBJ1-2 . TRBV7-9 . CASSLVLGNYGYTF TGTGCCAGCAGCTTAGTTCTCGGAAACTATGGCTACACCTTC
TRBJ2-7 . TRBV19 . CASSIRGTLYEQYF TGTGCCAGTAGTATACGGGGGACCCTTTACGAGCAGTACTTC
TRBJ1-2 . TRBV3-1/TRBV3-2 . CASSQDSLVIGYTF TGTGCCAGCAGCCAAGACTCTCTAGTCATTGGCTACACCTTC
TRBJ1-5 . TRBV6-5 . CASSRDNSNQPQHF TGTGCCAGCAGTAGGGACAATAGCAATCAGCCCCAGCATTTT
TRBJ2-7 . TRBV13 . CASSFAQGSTYEQYF TGTGCCAGCAGCTTTGCGCAGGGATCCACCTACGAGCAGTACTTC
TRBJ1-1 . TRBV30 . CAWSVHEGTEAFF TGTGCCTGGAGTGTACATGAAGGGACCGAAGCTTTCTTT
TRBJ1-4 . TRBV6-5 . CASTPTGTDEKLFF TGTGCCAGCACTCCTACAGGGACCGATGAAAAACTGTTTTTT
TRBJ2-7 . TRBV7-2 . CASSLVVTGASYEQYF TGTGCCAGCAGCTTAGTAGTGACGGGAGCCTCCTACGAGCAGTACTTC